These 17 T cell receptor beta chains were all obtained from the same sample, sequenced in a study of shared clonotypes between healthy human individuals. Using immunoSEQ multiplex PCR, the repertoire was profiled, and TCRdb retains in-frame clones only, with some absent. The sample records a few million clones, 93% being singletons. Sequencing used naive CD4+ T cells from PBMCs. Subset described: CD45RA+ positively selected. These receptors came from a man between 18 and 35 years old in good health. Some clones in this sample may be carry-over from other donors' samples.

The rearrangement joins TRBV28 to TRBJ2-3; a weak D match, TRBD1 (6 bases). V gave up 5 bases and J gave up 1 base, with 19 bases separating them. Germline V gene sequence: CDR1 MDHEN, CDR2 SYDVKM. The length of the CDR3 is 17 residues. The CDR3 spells CASSPGSVAGGTDTQYF. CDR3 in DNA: TGTGCCAGCAGTCCTGGGTCGGTGGCAGGGGGCACAGATACGCAGTATTTT.

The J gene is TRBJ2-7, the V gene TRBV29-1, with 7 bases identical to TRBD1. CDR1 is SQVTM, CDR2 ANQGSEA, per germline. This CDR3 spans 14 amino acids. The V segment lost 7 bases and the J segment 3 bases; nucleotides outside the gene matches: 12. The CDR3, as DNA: TGCAGCGCCGCCCCAGACAGGGTGAGCTACGAGCAGTACTTC. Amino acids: CSAAPDRVSYEQYF.

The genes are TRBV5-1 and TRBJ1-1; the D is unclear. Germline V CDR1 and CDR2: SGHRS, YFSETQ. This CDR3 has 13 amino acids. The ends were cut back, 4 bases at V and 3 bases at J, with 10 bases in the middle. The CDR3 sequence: CASSNSGDTEAFF. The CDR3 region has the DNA TGCGCCAGCAGCAACAGCGGGGACACTGAAGCTTTCTTT.

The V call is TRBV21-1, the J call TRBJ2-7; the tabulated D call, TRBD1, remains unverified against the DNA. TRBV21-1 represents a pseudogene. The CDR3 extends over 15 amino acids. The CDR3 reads CASSGRTENFYEQYF. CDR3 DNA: TGTGCCAGCAGCGGCCGGACAGAAAATTTCTACGAGCAGTACTTC.

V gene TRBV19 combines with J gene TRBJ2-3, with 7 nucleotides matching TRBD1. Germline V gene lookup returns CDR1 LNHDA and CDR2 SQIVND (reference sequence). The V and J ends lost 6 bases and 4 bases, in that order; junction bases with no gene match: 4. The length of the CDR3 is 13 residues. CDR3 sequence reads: CASSSQGADTQYF. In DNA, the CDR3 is TGTGCCAGTAGCTCCCAGGGGGCAGATACGCAGTATTTT.

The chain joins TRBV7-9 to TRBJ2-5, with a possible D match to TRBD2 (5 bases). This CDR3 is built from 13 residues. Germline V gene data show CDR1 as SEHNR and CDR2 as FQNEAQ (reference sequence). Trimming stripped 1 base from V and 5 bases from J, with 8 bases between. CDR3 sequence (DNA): TGTGCCAGCAGCTTAGGGTGGGAGGAGACCCAGTACTTC. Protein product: CASSLGWEETQYF. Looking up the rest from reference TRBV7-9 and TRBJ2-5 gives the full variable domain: DTGVSQNPRHKITKRGQNVTFRCDPISEHNRLYWYRQTLGQGPEFLTYFQNEAQLEKSRLLSDRFSAERPKGSFSTLEIQRTEQGDSAMYLCASSLGWEETQYFGPGTRLLVL.

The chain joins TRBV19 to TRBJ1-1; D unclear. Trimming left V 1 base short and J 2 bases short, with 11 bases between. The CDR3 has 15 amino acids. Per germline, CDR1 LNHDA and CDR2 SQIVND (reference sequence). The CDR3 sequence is CASSIVLGANTEAFF. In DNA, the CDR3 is TGTGCCAGTAGTATAGTCTTGGGAGCTAACACTGAAGCTTTCTTT.

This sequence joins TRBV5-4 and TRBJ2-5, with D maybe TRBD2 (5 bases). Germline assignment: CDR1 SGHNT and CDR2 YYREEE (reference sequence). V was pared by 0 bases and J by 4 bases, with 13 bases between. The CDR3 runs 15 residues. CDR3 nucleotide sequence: TGTGCCAGCAGCTTGGGTACCAGGAGGCCAGAGACCCAGTACTTC. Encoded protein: CASSLGTRRPETQYF.

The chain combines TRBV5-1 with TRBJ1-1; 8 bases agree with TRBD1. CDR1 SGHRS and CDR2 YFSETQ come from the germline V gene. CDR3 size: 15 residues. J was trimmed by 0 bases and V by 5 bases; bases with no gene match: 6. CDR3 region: CASRQQQGVNTEAFF. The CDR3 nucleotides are TGCGCCAGCAGACAACAACAGGGGGTGAACACTGAAGCTTTCTTT.

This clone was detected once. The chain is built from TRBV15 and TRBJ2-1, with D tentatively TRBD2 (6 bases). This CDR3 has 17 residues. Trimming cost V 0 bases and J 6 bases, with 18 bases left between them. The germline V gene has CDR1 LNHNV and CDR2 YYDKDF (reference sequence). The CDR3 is CATSRDGSVGSRNEQFF. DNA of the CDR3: TGTGCCACCAGCAGAGATGGTTCTGTCGGGAGTCGCAATGAGCAGTTCTTC.

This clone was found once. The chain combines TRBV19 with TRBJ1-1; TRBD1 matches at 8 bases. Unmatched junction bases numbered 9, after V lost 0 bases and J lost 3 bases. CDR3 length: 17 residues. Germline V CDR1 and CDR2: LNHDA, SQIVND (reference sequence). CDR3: CASSIEGLQGGYTEAFF. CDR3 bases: TGTGCCAGTAGTATAGAGGGTTTACAGGGGGGGTACACTGAAGCTTTCTTT.

The CDR3: CASSPTLALGAEQYF. The CDR3 nucleotides read TGTGCCAGCAGTCCCACACTAGCTTTGGGTGCCGAGCAGTACTTC. The genes are TRBV6-5 and TRBJ2-7; D is possibly TRBD2 (6 bases). Germline loops: CDR1 MNHEY, CDR2 SVGAGI. This CDR3 region has 15 residues. Trimming cost V 5 bases and J 6 bases, with 20 bases left between them.

This CDR3 is CASSLILGTAATQYF. The DNA for the CDR3 is TGCGCCAGCAGCTTGATTTTGGGCACTGCGGCTACGCAGTATTTT. The rearrangement joins TRBV5-1 to TRBJ2-3; D ambiguous. Trimming shortened V by 1 base and J by 8 bases, and 17 bases separated the two germline ends. CDR3 size: 15 residues. Germline loops: CDR1 SGHRS, CDR2 YFSETQ.

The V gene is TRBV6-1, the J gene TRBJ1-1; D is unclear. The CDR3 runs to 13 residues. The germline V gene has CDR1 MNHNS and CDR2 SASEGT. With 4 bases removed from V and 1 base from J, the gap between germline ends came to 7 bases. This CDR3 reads CASSVEGNTEAFF. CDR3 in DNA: TGTGCCAGCAGTGTAGAAGGGAACACTGAAGCTTTCTTT.

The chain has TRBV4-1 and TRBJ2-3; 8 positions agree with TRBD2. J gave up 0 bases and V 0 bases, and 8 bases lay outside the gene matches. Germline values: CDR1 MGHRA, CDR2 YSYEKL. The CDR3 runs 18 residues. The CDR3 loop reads CASSQDASGGSSTDTQYF. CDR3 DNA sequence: TGCGCCAGCAGCCAAGACGCGAGCGGGGGATCTAGCACAGATACGCAGTATTTT.

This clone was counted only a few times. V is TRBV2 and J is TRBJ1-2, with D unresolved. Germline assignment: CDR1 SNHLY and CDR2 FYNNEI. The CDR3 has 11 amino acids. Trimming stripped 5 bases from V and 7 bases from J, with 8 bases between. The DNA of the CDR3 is TGTGCCAGCAGTTTACTAGGTGGCTACACCTTC. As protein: CASSLLGGYTF.

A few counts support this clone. CDR3 protein: CASSTDPTRGAFF. The CDR3 nucleotides are TGTGCCAGTAGTACCGACCCGACCCGGGGAGCTTTCTTT. The V call is TRBV19, the J call TRBJ1-1, with no clear D. V was shortened by 4 bases and J by 10 bases, with 16 bases between the two germline ends. CDR3 length equals 13 residues. Germline V gene lookup returns CDR1 LNHDA and CDR2 SQIVND (reference sequence).